This T cell receptor (beta chain) was identified in a study of blood T cell repertoires in COVID-19. CDR3 length: 15 residues. CDR1 and CDR2 from the germline V gene are SGHDT and YYEEEE. V lost 0 bases and J lost 2; bases outside the gene matches: 2. Original processing methods: Reference gene primer amplification in the assay estimated nucleated cell counts. Generated by immunoSEQ multiplex PCR, the TCRdb table keeps only in-frame clones and is missing some. That table is the source of V, J and clone size, and D and trimming were worked out from the DNA. This sample has fewer than 350,000 clones; around 85% occur once, and the top ten carry 7.2%.

Specimen: peripheral blood. V gene TRBV5-6 combines with J gene TRBJ1-5; 7 bases line up with TRBD1. The TCR comes from a human donor in a cohort sampled during active COVID-19. The DNA for the CDR3 is TGTGCCAGCAGCTTGGGAGACAGGGGCAATCAGCCCCAGCATTTT. This translates into CASSLGDRGNQPQHF.